These 17 T cell receptor beta chains were all obtained from the same sample, sequenced in a study of B cell selection in AIRE deficiency. The repertoire was sequenced with immunoSEQ multiplex PCR; TCRdb's copy has only in-frame clones and lacks some. Of fewer than 30,000 clones in the sample, roughly 96% are singletons; the top ten hold approximately 0.22%. Sorting defined conventional CD4 T cells as CD4+CD127+. Sequenced: conventional CD4+ T cells sorted from PBMCs. All receptors come from a human donor with AIRE deficiency.

The V and J genes are TRBV4-2 and TRBJ2-7, with a weak D call TRBD2 (5 bases). Germline V gives CDR1 LGHNA, CDR2 YNFKEQ. The CDR3 sequence is 15 residues long. Trimming shortened V by 0 bases and J by 7 bases, and 16 bases separated the two germline ends. CDR3 sequence reads: CASSQDVQARGEQYF. DNA of the CDR3: TGTGCCAGCAGCCAAGATGTCCAGGCCCGGGGAGAGCAGTACTTC.

Written as DNA, the CDR3 is TGTGCCAGCAGCTTAGACGGCGGGAGTACAGATACGCAGTATTTT. This gives the protein CASSLDGGSTDTQYF. The rearrangement links TRBV7-3 to TRBJ2-3, with 7 positions matching TRBD2. CDR1 is SGHTA and CDR2 is FQGTGA in the germline V gene. V lost 2 bases, J lost 3 bases, and 5 bases stayed unmatched. The CDR3 sequence is 15 residues long.

The chain employs TRBV18 and TRBJ1-2; the D is unclear. Germline V gene data show CDR1 as KGHSH and CDR2 as LQKENI. Trimming stripped 1 base from V and 0 bases from J, with 15 bases between. The CDR3 has 17 residues. The CDR3, as DNA: TGTGCCAGCTCACCACTAGCAGACGCTCTGCCTAACTATGGCTACACCTTC. This translates into CASSPLADALPNYGYTF.

In this sample, this clone turned up once. The genes are TRBV7-9 and TRBJ2-1, with 9 bases matching TRBD1. V trimming: 5 bases; J trimming: 1 base; junction bases outside the gene matches: 3. From germline, CDR1 is SEHNR and CDR2 FQNEAQ (reference sequence). The CDR3 consists of 15 residues. The CDR3 DNA reads TGTGCCAGCAGCGAACAGGGGGCATCCTACAATGAGCAGTTCTTC. The encoded protein is CASSEQGASYNEQFF.

This chain uses TRBV10-3 with TRBJ2-5; D gene uncertain. Germline V gives CDR1 ENHRY, CDR2 SYGVKD. This CDR3 comprises 11 residues. Trimming removed 11 bases from V and 4 bases from J, with 11 bases in between. In DNA form, the CDR3 reads TGTGCCTCCTCCCCTGGAGAGACCCAGTACTTC. Translation gives CASSPGETQYF.

The V and J genes are TRBV5-6 and TRBJ2-2, with 7 bases lining up with TRBD1. Trimming took 4 bases from V and 2 from J; bases not matched to a gene: 8. CDR3 length equals 16 residues. Germline CDR1 reads SGHDT; CDR2 reads YYEEEE. CDR3 DNA sequence: TGTGCCAGCAGCCTAACCGGGACAGACAACACCGGGGAGCTGTTTTTT. This translates into CASSLTGTDNTGELFF.

The V call is TRBV9, the J call TRBJ2-3; the match to TRBD2 covers 11 bases. The germline V gene has CDR1 SGDLS and CDR2 YYNGEE. V dropped 3 bases and J dropped 0; count of bases not matched to a gene: 12. This CDR3 region has 19 residues. The CDR3 DNA sequence: TGTGCCAGCAGCGCGACTAGCGGGGCCGAAAGCTCTAGCACAGATACGCAGTATTTT. This translates into CASSATSGAESSSTDTQYF.

This clone is a singleton in its sample. V is TRBV5-1 and J is TRBJ2-7; D may be TRBD1 (5 bases). Trimming pared 0 bases from V and 0 bases from J, leaving 10 bases between. The germline CDR1 and CDR2 sequences are SGHRS and YFSETQ. The CDR3 spans 15 residues. Here the CDR3 reads CASSLAETASYEQYF. For the CDR3, the DNA is TGCGCCAGCAGCTTGGCCGAGACAGCCTCCTACGAGCAGTACTTC.

The gene calls are TRBV18 and TRBJ1-2; the D is unclear. V lost 3 bases to trimming and J lost 4 bases, with 15 bases between them. Germline loops: CDR1 KGHSH, CDR2 LQKENI. There are 15 residues in the CDR3. The CDR3 sequence: CASSPAAGGTYGYTF. Here the CDR3 DNA reads TGTGCCAGCTCACCGGCGGCAGGCGGAACCTATGGCTACACCTTC. The entire variable domain, with the rest obtained from reference TRBV18 and TRBJ1-2, is as follows: NAGVMQNPRHLVRRRGQEARLRCSPMKGHSHVYWYRQLPEEGLKFMVYLQKENIIDESGMPKERFSAEFPKEGPSILRIQQVVRGDSAAYFCASSPAAGGTYGYTFGSGTRLTVV.

This chain connects TRBV28 to TRBJ2-1, with D perhaps matching TRBD2 (5 bases). CDR1 MDHEN and CDR2 SYDVKM come from the germline V gene. Deletions cut 7 bases from V and 5 bases from J, with 15 bases between. This CDR3 region has 14 residues. CDR3: CASTPGLLNNEQFF. CDR3 DNA sequence: TGTGCCAGCACCCCCGGACTCCTTAACAATGAGCAGTTCTTC.

V gene TRBV28 combines with J gene TRBJ1-2; TRBD1 matches at 8 bases. V gave up 10 bases and J gave up 8 bases; unmatched junction bases: 18. Germline CDR1 is MDHEN and CDR2 is SYDVKM. This CDR3 spans 15 amino acids. DNA of the CDR3: TGTGCCACCTCATCCGGGACAGGCCGTATGTGGGGCTACACCTTC. This encodes CATSSGTGRMWGYTF.

This sequence joins TRBV28 and TRBJ2-1; D may correspond to TRBD1 or TRBD2 (5 bases each). Trimming took off 7 bases at V and 3 bases at J, with 13 bases between the two ends. The germline V gene has CDR1 MDHEN and CDR2 SYDVKM. The CDR3 is 14 residues long. The CDR3 region is CASNHRDDYNEQFF. The CDR3 DNA reads as TGTGCCAGCAACCACCGGGACGACTACAATGAGCAGTTCTTC.

The V and J genes are TRBV6-1 and TRBJ2-3, with 7 nucleotides matching TRBD2. Germline V gene lookup returns CDR1 MNHNS and CDR2 SASEGT. J gave up 11 bases and V 6 bases, and 8 bases lay outside the gene matches. The CDR3 loop spans 12 amino acids. CDR3 sequence (DNA): TGTGCCAGCAGCCAACTAGCGAGATTGCAGTATTTT. This sequence encodes CASSQLARLQYF.

The rearrangement links TRBV5-4 to TRBJ1-2, with TRBD1 as a possible D gene (5 bases). The CDR3 extends over 13 amino acids. Between the trimmed V and J ends, which lost 6 bases and 4 bases, there was a span of 13 bases. Germline CDR1 is SGHNT and CDR2 is YYREEE (reference sequence). In nucleotides, the CDR3 is TGTGCCAGCACTTCCGGGACGACCTATGGCTACACCTTC. Protein sequence: CASTSGTTYGYTF.

CDR3 in DNA: TGTGCCTGGAGTGAGAGGGGGGATACGCAGTATTTT. Protein: CAWSERGDTQYF. J is TRBJ2-3 and V is TRBV30; D perhaps matches TRBD1 (6 bases). The CDR3 length is 12 residues. From germline, CDR1 is GTSNPN and CDR2 SVGIG (reference sequence). The germline V and J ends were trimmed by 1 base and 6 bases, with 8 bases remaining between them.

The V and J genes are TRBV28 and TRBJ2-2; D call uncertain. Trimming removed 4 bases at V and 0 bases at J, with 15 bases between. Germline V lookup: CDR1 MDHEN, CDR2 SYDVKM. The CDR3 runs 17 residues. This CDR3 is CASSSPPGRANTGELFF. The CDR3, as DNA: TGTGCCAGCAGTTCCCCCCCCGGAAGAGCGAACACCGGGGAGCTGTTTTTT.

With respect to this clone: One junction end disagrees with the germline gene, perhaps due to a read error. The chain recombines TRBV28 with TRBJ1-4; D is undetermined. Germline loops: CDR1 MDHEN, CDR2 SYDVKM. CDR3 length: 12 amino acids. CDR3: CGTESPNKKLFF. The DNA of the CDR3 is TGTGGGACTGAAAGCCCTAATAAAAAACTGTTTTTT.